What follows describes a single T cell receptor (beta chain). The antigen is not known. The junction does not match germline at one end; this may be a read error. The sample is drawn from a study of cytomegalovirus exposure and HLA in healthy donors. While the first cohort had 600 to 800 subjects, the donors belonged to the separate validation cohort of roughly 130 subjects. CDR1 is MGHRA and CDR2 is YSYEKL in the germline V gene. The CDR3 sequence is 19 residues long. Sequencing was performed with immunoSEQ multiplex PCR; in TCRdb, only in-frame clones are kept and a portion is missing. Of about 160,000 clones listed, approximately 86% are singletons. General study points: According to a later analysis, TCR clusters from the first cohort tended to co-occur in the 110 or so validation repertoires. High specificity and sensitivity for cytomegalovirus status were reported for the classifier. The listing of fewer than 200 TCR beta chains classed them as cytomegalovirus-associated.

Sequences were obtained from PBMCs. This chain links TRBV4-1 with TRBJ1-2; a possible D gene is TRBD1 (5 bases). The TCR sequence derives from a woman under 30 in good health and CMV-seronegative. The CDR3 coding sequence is TGCGCCAGCAGCCAAGGGAGGGGTGGGTTTGCAGTTCGGATCTATGGTTACACCTTC. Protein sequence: CASSQGRGGFAVRIYGYTF.